Below are 23 T cell receptor beta chains sequenced from a single sample in a study of blood T cell repertoires in COVID-19 (dated by TCRdb to the early 2020s). The library was generated by the immunoSEQ multiplex PCR assay. The source is immuneACCESS, and TCRdb retained only in-frame sequences with V and J called. Part of the clones is not carried over; for the studies checked, unresolved V genes explain less than half of this, and the remainder is unexplained. This sample comprises 350,000 to 400,000 clones, around 87% of them detected only once. Jointly, the top ten make up roughly 2% of the sample. The source material was PBMCs or T cells enriched from blood (not recorded which). Receptors originate from a man aged 40-49 years in a cohort exposed to, infected with or recovered from COVID-19 (not recorded which).

J is TRBJ2-7 and V is TRBV10-3; maybe TRBD2 (5 bases). CDR3 size: 14 residues. Trimming removed 10 bases from V and 0 bases from J, with 16 bases in between. CDR1 and CDR2 (germline): ENHRY, SYGVKD. The CDR3 sequence: CATFPGEGSYEQYF. CDR3 DNA: TGTGCCACCTTTCCAGGAGAGGGCTCCTACGAGCAGTACTTC.

This clone was observed a few times. The chain carries TRBV6-1 and TRBJ2-1, with D hard to call. This CDR3 spans 14 amino acids. The germline V gene encodes CDR1 MNHNS and CDR2 SASEGT. Trimming cost V 1 base and J 4 bases, with 8 bases left between them. CDR3 bases: TGTGCCAGCAGTGAAGAATGGCGGTACAATGAGCAGTTCTTC. Protein sequence: CASSEEWRYNEQFF.

The rearrangement joins TRBV27 to TRBJ2-3; 7 nucleotides match TRBD2. This CDR3 comprises 13 residues. Germline V gene data show CDR1 as MNHEY and CDR2 as SMNVEV (reference sequence). Trimming removed 8 bases from V and 4 bases from J; junction bases left unmatched: 6. DNA of the CDR3: TGTGCCAGCTGTGGCGGGAGCGCAGATACGCAGTATTTT. It encodes CASCGGSADTQYF.

The V and J genes are TRBV15 and TRBJ2-3; the D gene is possibly TRBD2 (5 bases). With 0 bases removed from V and 2 bases from J, the gap between germline ends came to 15 bases. The CDR3 consists of 17 residues. Germline CDR1 and CDR2: LNHNV and YYDKDF (reference sequence). CDR3 sequence: CATSRDLNGDYTDTQYF. CDR3 bases: TGTGCCACCAGCAGAGATTTGAACGGGGATTACACAGATACGCAGTATTTT.

This chain uses TRBV7-6 with TRBJ1-1; 8 bases are a match to TRBD1. Germline V CDR1 and CDR2: SGHVS, FNYEAQ. J lost 0 bases, V lost 5 bases, and 8 bases had no gene match. The CDR3 is made up of 16 amino acids. DNA of the CDR3: TGTGCCAGCAGCCCATTCGACAGGGGTCTGAACACTGAAGCTTTCTTT. It is translated as CASSPFDRGLNTEAFF.

This chain joins TRBV19 and TRBJ1-4, with D possibly matching TRBD1 (5 bases). The CDR3 runs to 14 residues. V was pared by 6 bases and J by 2 bases, with 10 bases between. Looked up from germline, CDR1 is LNHDA and CDR2 is SQIVND (reference sequence). The CDR3 DNA reads TGTGCCAGTAGCCCGGGGGGGACTAATGAAAAACTGTTTTTT. This gives the protein CASSPGGTNEKLFF. The entire variable domain, with the rest obtained from reference TRBV19 and TRBJ1-4, is as follows: DGGITQSPKYLFRKEGQNVTLSCEQNLNHDAMYWYRQDPGQGLRLIYYSQIVNDFQKGDIAEGYSVSREKKESFPLTVTSAQKNPTAFYLCASSPGGTNEKLFFGSGTQLSVL.

The count of this clone is one. The gene calls are TRBV10-2 and TRBJ2-1; the match to TRBD1 covers 10 bases. CDR3 length: 16 residues. With 6 bases clipped from V and 3 bases from J, the junction kept 8 bases outside the gene matches. Germline V gene lookup returns CDR1 WSHSY and CDR2 SAAADI. This CDR3 is CASRDSGTGVYNEQFF. The DNA of the CDR3 is TGCGCCAGCAGAGACTCAGGGACAGGGGTCTACAATGAGCAGTTCTTC.

V usage is TRBV27 and J usage is TRBJ2-7, with a tentative D call TRBD2 (6 bases). CDR1 is MNHEY, CDR2 SMNVEV, per germline (reference sequence). The V and J ends lost 0 bases and 3 bases respectively, with 6 bases between them. CDR3 size: 13 residues. The CDR3 region has the DNA TGTGCCAGCAGTTTATCGGGGGGCTACGAGCAGTACTTC. This translates into CASSLSGGYEQYF.

This clone was picked up one time. This chain uses TRBV30 with TRBJ1-4; D call uncertain. This CDR3 region has 15 residues. Germline CDR1 GTSNPN, CDR2 SVGIG (reference sequence). Trimming took off 1 base at V and 0 bases at J, with 9 bases between the two ends. The CDR3 coding sequence is TGTGCCTGGAGTGGCGAGGGTTCAACTAATGAAAAACTGTTTTTT. Its translation: CAWSGEGSTNEKLFF.

The J gene is TRBJ2-2, the V gene TRBV5-1; 14 bases line up with TRBD2. The CDR3 runs 16 residues. CDR1 and CDR2 from the germline V gene are SGHRS and YFSETQ. Unmatched junction bases numbered 6, after V lost 4 bases and J lost 7 bases. The CDR3: CASSQGLAGGGGELFF. Written as DNA, the CDR3 is TGCGCCAGCAGCCAAGGACTAGCGGGAGGTGGCGGGGAGCTGTTTTTT.

The rearrangement uses TRBV5-1 and TRBJ1-2; 7 bases agree with TRBD1. The junction had 2 bases not matched to a gene; V was cut back by 4 bases and J by 2 bases. The CDR3 has 13 amino acids. Per the germline V gene, CDR1 is SGHRS and CDR2 is YFSETQ. CDR3 coding DNA: TGCGCCAGCAGCACGGGACAGAACTATGGCTACACCTTC. Protein product: CASSTGQNYGYTF.

This sequence joins TRBV3-1 (or the pseudogene TRBV3-2) and TRBJ1-5; D ambiguous. V was cut by 4 bases and J by 4 bases, with 11 bases left in between. Germline CDR1 reads LGHDT; CDR2 reads YNNKEL (reference sequence). The CDR3 sequence is 14 residues long. The CDR3 is CASSLTQANQPQHF. The CDR3 DNA reads TGTGCCAGCAGCCTAACCCAGGCGAATCAGCCCCAGCATTTT.

The chain links TRBV5-1 to TRBJ2-3; 12 nucleotides match TRBD2. CDR3 size: 16 residues. CDR1 SGHRS and CDR2 YFSETQ come from the germline V gene. Trimming removed 3 bases from V and 2 bases from J; junction bases left unmatched: 4. Written as DNA, the CDR3 is TGCGCCAGCAGCTCAGGACTAGCGGGACTCACAGATACGCAGTATTTT. Protein sequence: CASSSGLAGLTDTQYF.

The genes are TRBV10-1 and TRBJ1-2; a possible D gene is TRBD1 (6 bases). CDR3 length: 13 residues. With 4 bases removed from V and 8 bases from J, the gap between germline ends came to 14 bases. Per the germline V gene, CDR1 is WNHNN and CDR2 is SYGVQD (reference sequence). The CDR3 sequence is CASSGNRARGYTF. CDR3 nucleotides: TGCGCCAGCAGTGGGAACAGGGCGCGCGGCTACACCTTC.

V and J are TRBV10-3 and TRBJ2-6, with 7 positions matching TRBD1. The CDR3 has 18 amino acids. The germline V gene has CDR1 ENHRY and CDR2 SYGVKD. J lost 0 bases, V lost 0 bases, and 5 bases had no gene match. The DNA for the CDR3 is TGTGCCATCAGTGAGTCGACAGGGATCCGCTCTGGGGCCAACGTCCTGACTTTC. Amino acid sequence: CAISESTGIRSGANVLTF.

The chain links TRBV13 to TRBJ2-1, with 7 bases aligning to TRBD2. From germline, CDR1 is PRHDT and CDR2 FYEKMQ (reference sequence). The CDR3 consists of 19 residues. Unmatched junction bases numbered 17, after V lost 4 bases and J lost 2 bases. CDR3 loop: CASSSSLEVGRTTYNEQFF. The DNA for the CDR3 is TGTGCCAGCAGCTCCTCCCTCGAGGTCGGGAGGACTACCTACAATGAGCAGTTCTTC.

The J gene is TRBJ1-2, the V gene TRBV19; D might be TRBD1 (6 bases). The germline V gene encodes CDR1 LNHDA and CDR2 SQIVND (reference sequence). V was trimmed by 5 bases and J by 4 bases, leaving 14 bases between them. This CDR3 has 14 amino acids. The CDR3 reads CASSPTRTVYGYTF. The CDR3 nucleotides read TGTGCCAGTAGTCCGACCCGGACAGTCTATGGCTACACCTTC.

This clone came up once. This chain uses TRBV3-1 (or the pseudogene TRBV3-2) with TRBJ1-3, with D tentatively TRBD1 (6 bases). This CDR3 spans 15 amino acids. CDR1 LGHDT and CDR2 YNNKEL come from the germline V gene (reference sequence). With 5 bases removed from V and 3 bases from J, the gap between germline ends came to 14 bases. The CDR3 loop is CASSNRDAIGNTIYF. CDR3 sequence (DNA): TGTGCCAGCAGCAACAGGGATGCGATTGGAAACACCATATATTTT.

The chain is built from TRBV2 and TRBJ2-7; 7 bases match TRBD1. The junction had 4 bases not matched to a gene; V was cut back by 2 bases and J by 0 bases. This CDR3 has 15 residues. Germline CDR1 and CDR2: SNHLY and FYNNEI. The CDR3, as DNA: TGTGCCAGCAGTGAAATGACAGGGAGCTCCTACGAGCAGTACTTC. Protein sequence: CASSEMTGSSYEQYF.

This chain joins TRBV6-5 and TRBJ1-2, with D possibly being TRBD1 (6 bases). Germline CDR1 reads MNHEY; CDR2 reads SVGAGI. Trimming took 6 bases from V and 4 from J, leaving 12 bases between them. The CDR3 has 13 amino acids. CDR3 residues: CASSSTGTYGYTF. The DNA for the CDR3 is TGTGCCAGCAGCTCTACAGGGACCTATGGCTACACCTTC.

The V and J genes are TRBV5-1 and TRBJ1-2; D not resolved. The V and J ends lost 0 bases and 8 bases respectively, with 14 bases between them. In germline, CDR1 is SGHRS, CDR2 YFSETQ. CDR3 size: 14 residues. The DNA for the CDR3 is TGCGCCAGCAGCTTGGAAAGTTTGCGGGAAGGCTACACCTTC. Translated, it gives CASSLESLREGYTF.

This CDR3 reads CASGFIAAGNQPQHF. As DNA, the CDR3 is TGTGCTAGTGGTTTTATAGCGGCAGGGAATCAGCCCCAGCATTTT. The rearrangement links TRBV12-5 to TRBJ1-5; tentative D call: TRBD1 (5 bases). Per the germline V gene, CDR1 is LGHNT and CDR2 is FRNRAP. The V end was cut by 3 bases, the J end by 4 bases, with 13 bases between. This CDR3 is 15 amino acids long. Complete variable domain (other parts from reference TRBV12-5 and TRBJ1-5): DARVTQTPRHKVTEMGQEVTMRCQPILGHNTVFWYRQTMMQGLELLAYFRNRAPLDDSGMPKDRFSAEMPDATLATLKIQPSEPRDSAVYFCASGFIAAGNQPQHFGDGTRLSIL.

This clone was detected only a few times. V gene TRBV7-9 combines with J gene TRBJ1-3; D is uncertain. CDR1 and CDR2 (germline): SEHNR, FQNEAQ (reference sequence). V was trimmed by 7 bases and J by 0 bases, leaving 16 bases between them. The CDR3 sequence is 16 residues long. As DNA, the CDR3 is TGTGCCAGCACCTTCTTTTCGGGTCCCTCTGGAAACACCATATATTTT. It codes for CASTFFSGPSGNTIYF.